This T cell receptor beta chain was identified during a study of blood T cell repertoires in COVID-19. Whole-study context: The United States, Italy and Spain supplied acute and convalescent COVID-19 samples. Nucleic acid was either cDNA or gDNA, and it came from T cells, B-cell-depleted T cells, or PBMCs.

The CDR3 has 14 amino acids. Germline V gene data show CDR1 as SGHTA and CDR2 as FQGNSA. Trimming took off 8 bases at V and 1 base at J, with 15 bases between the two ends. Libraries were prepared by immunoSEQ multiplex PCR; TCRdb keeps only in-frame clonotypes and omits some of them. The table includes around 160,000 clones, about four fifths detected once. J is TRBJ2-7 and V is TRBV7-2, with TRBD2 as a possible D gene (5 bases). The TCR was taken from a human donor with acute or convalescent COVID-19. The donor label of this sample is uncertain. The material sequenced was peripheral blood. The CDR3, as DNA: TGTGCCAGCCACCCCGGCGGGTATTCCTACGAGCAGTACTTC. It encodes CASHPGGYSYEQYF.